A single sample is the source of the 28 T cell receptor beta chains below, sequenced in a study of T cells in Graves' hyperthyroidism and ophthalmopathy. TCR beta CDR3 region amplification was performed from RNA transcripts. The study used the HTBI primer set for a first-round RT-PCR of the TCR CDR3. TCRdb reanalysed the multiplex PCR reads using MiXCR and keeps one entry per CDR3 protein. The sample carries approximately 560,000 distinct CDR3 sequences, 15% to 18% recorded once. The sequencing input was blood. These receptors originate from a woman in her 30s with Graves' hyperthyroidism.

The sample holds a few counts of this clonotype. V and J are TRBV20-1 and TRBJ2-1, with 10 bases matching TRBD2. V was clipped by 5 bases and J by 2 bases; unmatched bases: 6. The CDR3 length is 15 residues. Germline values: CDR1 DFQATT, CDR2 SNEGSKA (reference sequence). CDR3 DNA: TGCAGTGCTTTGAGACTAGCGGGTACCTACAATGAGCAGTTCTTC. Its protein product is CSALRLAGTYNEQFF.

There are many counts of this clonotype. V gene TRBV6-2 or TRBV6-3 combines with J gene TRBJ2-2; 9 bases match TRBD2. The junction had 8 bases not matched to a gene; V was cut back by 5 bases and J by 7 bases. The CDR3 runs to 15 residues. Germline CDR1 is MNHEY and CDR2 is SVGEGT. The CDR3 DNA reads as TGTGCCAGCAGTCAACGACTAGCGGACCACGGGGAGCTGTTTTTT. This gives the protein CASSQRLADHGELFF.

This clonotype was counted between two and nine times. The chain recombines TRBV30 with TRBJ2-7; no clear D gene. Germline loops: CDR1 GTSNPN, CDR2 SVGIG (reference sequence). This CDR3 comprises 14 residues. Trimming cost V 4 bases and J 2 bases, with 15 bases left between them. The CDR3 protein is CAWTPGGTAYEQYF. DNA for the CDR3: TGTGCCTGGACCCCCGGTGGAACAGCCTACGAGCAGTACTTC.

This clonotype was detected many times. The genes are TRBV5-1 and TRBJ1-1, with D possibly TRBD1 on 5 matching bases. The germline V and J ends were trimmed by 4 bases and 5 bases, with 24 bases remaining between them. Per germline, CDR1 SGHRS and CDR2 YFSETQ. The CDR3 spans 17 residues. CDR3 sequence (DNA): TGCGCCAGCAGCCCAGCTCTCCGGGGCCCGCGAGGAACTGAAGCTTTCTTT. Translation gives CASSPALRGPRGTEAFF.

This clonotype was counted ten times or more. This chain links TRBV12-3 or TRBV12-4 with TRBJ1-1, with D perhaps matching TRBD1 (6 bases). This CDR3 is built from 15 residues. V was cut by 5 bases and J by 5 bases, with 18 bases left in between. The CDR3 DNA follows: TGTGCCAGCAGTGGGTCAGGACAGAAGGGAACTGAAGCTTTCTTT. Amino acid sequence: CASSGSGQKGTEAFF.

This chain links TRBV24-1 with TRBJ1-6; 8 bases agree with TRBD1. The CDR3 sequence is 14 residues long. The V gene end was trimmed by 9 bases and the J gene end by 6 bases; junction bases not matched to a gene: 6. CDR1 and CDR2 from the germline V gene are KGHDR and SFDVKD. The CDR3 loop is CATQSDRVNSPLHF. The CDR3 nucleotides are TGTGCCACCCAGTCGGACAGGGTTAATTCACCCCTCCACTTT.

This chain joins TRBV7-3 and TRBJ2-1; D is perhaps TRBD2 (5 bases). Trimming stripped 2 bases from V and 4 bases from J, with 15 bases between. Per the germline V gene, CDR1 is SGHTA and CDR2 is FQGTGA. This CDR3 spans 16 amino acids. The CDR3 loop is CASSLAGSERYNEQFF. CDR3 bases: TGTGCCAGCAGCTTAGCGGGTAGCGAAAGATACAATGAGCAGTTCTTC.

The sample holds a few counts of this clonotype. V and J are TRBV5-6 and TRBJ2-1; tentative D call: TRBD2 (5 bases). The ends were cut back, 4 bases at V and 4 bases at J, with 12 bases in the middle. Germline V lookup: CDR1 SGHDT, CDR2 YYEEEE. The length of the CDR3 is 14 residues. CDR3 in amino acids: CASSDGLGYNEQFF. The CDR3 DNA reads TGTGCCAGCAGCGATGGACTGGGATACAATGAGCAGTTCTTC.

This chain joins TRBV7-3 and TRBJ2-3; D is uncertain. This CDR3 is built from 12 residues. V was cut by 3 bases and J by 5 bases, with 6 bases left in between. CDR1 and CDR2 (germline): SGHTA, FQGTGA. CDR3 nucleotide sequence: TGTGCCAGCAGCTTTATCGGAGATACGCAGTATTTT. This codes for CASSFIGDTQYF.

This clonotype was counted a few times. This chain uses TRBV6-1 with TRBJ2-2, with a weak D call TRBD1 (6 bases). The V and J ends lost 5 bases and 1 base respectively, with 11 bases between them. CDR3 size: 15 residues. CDR1 and CDR2 from the germline V gene are MNHNS and SASEGT. In DNA, the CDR3 is TGTGCCAGCAGTCCGAGACAGGTGAACACCGGGGAGCTGTTTTTT. Translating it yields CASSPRQVNTGELFF.

The sample holds many counts of this clonotype. The V and J genes are TRBV28 and TRBJ1-5, with TRBD1 identical over 7 bases. CDR1 MDHEN and CDR2 SYDVKM come from the germline V gene. V gave up 8 bases and J gave up 5 bases; unmatched junction bases: 6. This CDR3 is built from 13 residues. The CDR3 region is CASGGGGDQPQHF. The CDR3 region has the DNA TGTGCCAGCGGGGGAGGGGGCGATCAGCCCCAGCATTTT.

At least ten counts were recorded for this clonotype. V usage is TRBV28 and J usage is TRBJ2-5; D remains ambiguous. V lost 6 bases, J lost 4 bases, and 18 bases lay in between. CDR3 size: 15 residues. Germline assignment: CDR1 MDHEN and CDR2 SYDVKM. In DNA form, the CDR3 reads TGTGCCAGCAGCCCCAACCGACCAACTTTAGAGACCCAGTACTTC. Translated, it gives CASSPNRPTLETQYF.

The chain links TRBV6-2 or TRBV6-3 to TRBJ2-5; D not certain. CDR1 and CDR2 (germline): MNHEY, SVGEGT. CDR3 size: 14 residues. Trimming shortened V by 0 bases and J by 6 bases, and 11 bases separated the two germline ends. In nucleotides, the CDR3 is TGTGCCAGCAGTTACTCGAATTTCATGCAGACCCAGTACTTC. It yields the protein CASSYSNFMQTQYF.

This clonotype was recorded a few times. The chain has TRBV19 and TRBJ1-1; D is ambiguous. Germline V lookup: CDR1 LNHDA, CDR2 SQIVND (reference sequence). Trimming shortened V by 8 bases and J by 6 bases, and 16 bases separated the two germline ends. There are 13 residues in the CDR3. The CDR3, as DNA: TGTGCCAGTGGCTACGGCGCACGACCTGAAGCTTTCTTT. Translated, it gives CASGYGARPEAFF.

This clonotype showed up many times. This rearrangement joins TRBV12-3 or TRBV12-4 to TRBJ1-5; the D is unclear. There are 14 residues in the CDR3. The V end was cut by 3 bases, the J end by 4 bases, with 10 bases between. CDR3 loop: CASSFLGLNQPQHF. In DNA form, the CDR3 reads TGTGCCAGCAGTTTCCTAGGGTTGAATCAGCCCCAGCATTTT.

This clonotype appeared many times. The V and J genes are TRBV4-2 and TRBJ1-1; 11 nucleotides match TRBD1. CDR3 length: 14 residues. The V and J ends lost 3 bases and 6 bases, in that order; junction bases with no gene match: 3. The germline V gene has CDR1 LGHNA and CDR2 YNFKEQ. The CDR3 protein is CASSQGTGGSEAFF. The CDR3 region has the DNA TGTGCCAGCAGCCAGGGGACAGGGGGGTCTGAAGCTTTCTTT.

On this clonotype: Possible read error: a much larger clone is one base away. The chain links TRBV28 to TRBJ2-7; D gene ambiguous. The tail of the sequence fits TRBJ2-1 better, so the J call may be wrong. Germline assignment: CDR1 MDHEN and CDR2 SYDVKM. The CDR3 contains 11 residues. The CDR3 nucleotides are TGTGCCAGCGGGTTTCCCTACGAGCAGTTCTTC. Protein sequence: CASGFPYEQFF.

This clonotype was counted only a few times. The chain joins TRBV15 to TRBJ2-3; D remains unclear. In germline, CDR1 is LNHNV, CDR2 YYDKDF (reference sequence). The V gene lost 0 bases and the J gene lost 3 bases, with 7 bases spanning the gap. CDR3 length equals 14 residues. The CDR3 bases are TGTGCCACCAGCAGAGATGTCGGGACAGATACGCAGTATTTT. This translates into CATSRDVGTDTQYF.

This clonotype has ten or more counts. The V and J genes are TRBV6-1 and TRBJ1-1; no clear D gene. The CDR3 totals 12 residues. The germline V gene has CDR1 MNHNS and CDR2 SASEGT. V lost 9 bases and J 4 bases, leaving 12 bases between the germline ends. This chain's CDR3 is CASSEPLTEAFF. CDR3 DNA sequence: TGTGCCAGTTCTGAACCTCTCACTGAAGCTTTCTTT.

This clonotype appeared many times. This chain connects TRBV7-9 to TRBJ2-1, with D possibly called TRBD1 or TRBD2 (6 bases each). The V and J ends lost 5 bases and 9 bases respectively, with 20 bases between them. The CDR3 sequence is 15 residues long. Germline V lookup: CDR1 SEHNR, CDR2 FQNEAQ (reference sequence). The CDR3 DNA follows: TGTGCCAGCAGCCCCTTCTCGGGGGCGGGCGGTGAGCAGTTCTTC. Protein product: CASSPFSGAGGEQFF.

There are many counts of this clonotype. The gene calls are TRBV11-1 and TRBJ2-3; 9 bases agree with TRBD2. The junction had 6 bases not matched to a gene; V was cut back by 5 bases and J by 3 bases. There are 15 residues in the CDR3. Germline V gene data show CDR1 as SGHAT and CDR2 as FQDESV (reference sequence). The CDR3 sequence is CASSPDSGSTDTQYF. CDR3 sequence (DNA): TGTGCCAGCAGCCCGGATAGCGGGAGTACAGATACGCAGTATTTT.

This clonotype was seen many times. The chain couples TRBV5-1 to TRBJ2-3, with 7 bases matching TRBD2. The CDR3 runs to 17 residues. CDR1 is SGHRS and CDR2 is YFSETQ in the germline V gene. V was pared by 0 bases and J by 2 bases, with 9 bases of the junction left unmatched. CDR3 loop: CASSLDRGSRATDTQYF. In nucleotides, the CDR3 is TGCGCCAGCAGCTTGGATCGCGGGAGTAGGGCCACAGATACGCAGTATTTT.

This clonotype occurred many times. Here the CDR3 reads CASSQDWRAVNTEAFF. In DNA, the CDR3 is TGTGCCAGCAGCCAAGATTGGCGGGCGGTGAACACTGAAGCTTTCTTT. The rearrangement uses TRBV3-1 and TRBJ1-1, with D unclear. The V end lost 0 bases, the J end lost 0 bases, and 11 bases lay between the germline ends. Per the germline V gene, CDR1 is LGHDT and CDR2 is YNNKEL (reference sequence). The CDR3 length is 16 residues.

This clonotype came up many times. The gene calls are TRBV7-2 and TRBJ1-6; 9 bases agree with TRBD1. J lost 1 base, V lost 6 bases, and 4 bases had no gene match. The V gene's germline CDR1 is SGHTA and CDR2 FQGNSA. The CDR3 contains 16 residues. As DNA, the CDR3 is TGTGCCAGCAGGCCGGGACAGGGTTCCTATAATTCACCCCTCCACTTT. As protein: CASRPGQGSYNSPLHF.

This clonotype was seen at least ten times. The V and J genes are TRBV11-3 and TRBJ2-1; D is uncertain. Germline V CDR1 and CDR2: SGHNT, YENEEA. The V gene lost 0 bases and the J gene lost 10 bases, with 4 bases spanning the gap. The length of the CDR3 is 11 residues. This chain's CDR3 is CASSLEREQFF. The DNA for the CDR3 is TGTGCCAGCAGCTTAGAGCGAGAGCAGTTCTTC.

This clonotype occurred many times. The chain is built from TRBV11-2 and TRBJ1-2; 9 positions match TRBD1. J lost 3 bases, V lost 2 bases, and 13 bases had no gene match. CDR3 length equals 18 residues. Germline CDR1 SGHAT, CDR2 FQNNGV. The CDR3 nucleotides are TGTGCCAGCAGCTTACTCCGGGACAGGGACGAGGGGTACTATGGCTACACCTTC. Amino acid sequence: CASSLLRDRDEGYYGYTF.

In its sample, this clonotype was seen a few times. The chain links TRBV12-5 to TRBJ1-3; tentative D call: TRBD1 (5 bases). Germline-derived CDR1 and CDR2 are LGHNT and FRNRAP. This CDR3 spans 13 amino acids. V shed 6 bases and J shed 8 bases, with 14 bases lying between them. The CDR3 protein is CASGRDGRDTIYF. For the CDR3, the DNA is TGTGCTAGTGGCCGGGACGGCCGAGACACCATATATTTT.

This clonotype was recorded many times. The chain combines TRBV20-1 with TRBJ2-3; D ambiguous. The length of the CDR3 is 14 residues. Per the germline V gene, CDR1 is DFQATT and CDR2 is SNEGSKA (reference sequence). V dropped 8 bases and J dropped 0 bases, with 15 bases sitting between them. The chain's CDR3 is CSTAVGSSTDTQYF. CDR3 bases: TGCAGTACGGCGGTAGGGTCTAGCACAGATACGCAGTATTTT.